Sequencing of this TCR beta chain was carried out in a study of human T cells and chemical hapten exposure. Broader study findings: Donors had alopecia, so their immune response may differ from healthy people's.

TCRdb re-called the RACE reads through MiXCR, storing one row per CDR3 protein. The table lists 75,000 to 90,000 distinct CDR3 sequences, 11% of them singletons, with about 4% in the top ten. This sample's time point: patch test 3, about 24 weeks after DPC sensitization. The treatment denotes: therapeutic diphenylcyclopropenone sensitization with weekly scalp DPC. Blood draws came before every patch-test application. About this clonotype itself: Antigen: not known.

The germline CDR1 and CDR2 sequences are SGHTA and FQGNSA. The CDR3 has 15 residues. V gave up 1 base and J gave up 5 bases, with 14 bases separating them. The chain is built from TRBV7-2 and TRBJ2-5; maybe TRBD2 (5 bases). The sequence came from a woman in her forties or fifties with alopecia areata. Some clones in this sample may be carry-over from other donors' samples. The sample consisted of whole blood, taken in connection with sensitization to the hapten diphenylcyclopropenone (DPC). Written as DNA, the CDR3 is TGTGCCAGCAGCTTAGGGGCTAGCTTAGGGGAGACCCAGTACTTC. Residues: CASSLGASLGETQYF.